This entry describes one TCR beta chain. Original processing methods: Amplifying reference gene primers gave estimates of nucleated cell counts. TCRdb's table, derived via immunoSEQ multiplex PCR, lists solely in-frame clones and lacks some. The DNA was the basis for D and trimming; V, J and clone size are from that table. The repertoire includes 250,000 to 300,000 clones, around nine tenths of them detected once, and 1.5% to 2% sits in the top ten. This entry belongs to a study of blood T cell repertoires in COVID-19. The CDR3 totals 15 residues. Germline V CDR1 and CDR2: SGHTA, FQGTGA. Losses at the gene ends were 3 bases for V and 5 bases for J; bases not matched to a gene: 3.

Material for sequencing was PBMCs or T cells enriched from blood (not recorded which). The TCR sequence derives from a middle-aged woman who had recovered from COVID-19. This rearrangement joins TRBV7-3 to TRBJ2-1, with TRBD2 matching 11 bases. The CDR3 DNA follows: TGTGCCAGCAGCTTCAGACTAGCGGGACACAATGAGCAGTTCTTC. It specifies CASSFRLAGHNEQFF.